This TCR beta chain was sequenced in a study of blood T cell repertoires in COVID-19. The data were produced by immunoSEQ multiplex PCR, yet TCRdb's version contains in-frame clones alone and is incomplete. The sample has about 25,000 clones, roughly 83% seen once. V lost 5 bases and J 0 bases, leaving 7 bases between the germline ends. The CDR3 is 13 amino acids. The germline V gene has CDR1 SQVTM and CDR2 ANQGSEA. The V call is TRBV29-1, the J call TRBJ1-4; D is uncertain. This receptor was taken from a human donor in a cohort sampled during active COVID-19. The specimen was peripheral blood. DNA for the CDR3: TGCAGCGTTCTAACTGCAACTAATGAAAAACTGTTTTTT. Translating it yields CSVLTATNEKLFF. Full variable domain (rest looked up from reference TRBV29-1 and TRBJ1-4): SAVISQKPSRDICQRGTSLTIQCQVDSQVTMMFWYRQQPGQSLTLIATANQGSEATYESGFVIDKFPISRPNLTFSTLTVSNMSPEDSSIYLCSVLTATNEKLFFGSGTQLSVL.